A single sample is the source of the 16 T cell receptor beta chains below, sequenced in a study of CD8+CD57+ T cells in acquired aplastic anemia. Flow cytometry had shown expanded CD8+CD57+ cells in the patients chosen for sequencing. Genomic DNA, the template, was used for profiling of the TCR beta VDJ and CDR3. TCRdb ran MiXCR on the reads and lists one entry per CDR3 protein. The sample has around 220,000 distinct CDR3 sequences; under 55% are singletons. The sequencing input was sorted CD4+, CD8+, or CD8+CD57+ T cells (not recorded which) from PBMCs. These receptor sequences come from a human donor with aplastic anemia.

This clonotype was counted many times. The V gene is TRBV18, the J gene TRBJ1-1; TRBD1 agrees at 9 bases. Germline assignment: CDR1 KGHSH and CDR2 LQKENI. The CDR3 extends over 14 amino acids. V gave up 3 bases and J gave up 1 base; unmatched junction bases: 0. CDR3 bases: TGTGCCAGCTCACCGACAGGGGGGAACACTGAAGCTTTCTTT. Residues: CASSPTGGNTEAFF.

Notes on this clonotype: The final CDR3 position lacks the conserved phenylalanine or tryptophan, pointing to a likely read error. The chain combines TRBV19 with TRBJ1-5; D gene unclear. V gave up 7 bases and J gave up 1 base, with 11 bases separating them. The V gene's germline CDR1 is LNHDA and CDR2 SQIVND (reference sequence). CDR3 length: 14 residues. In DNA, the CDR3 is TGTGCCAGTAAAGCAGACATGAGCAATCAGCCCCAGCATCTT. Residues: CASKADMSNQPQHL.

Turning to this clonotype: Likely a read error: the CDR3 ends without its conserved phenylalanine or tryptophan. The DNA is omitted, as the CDR3 cannot be located on it reliably, and the CDR3 follows TCRdb's listing. This chain links TRBV5-1 with TRBJ2-6; the table's D call, TRBD2, was not checked against the DNA. From germline, CDR1 is SGHRS and CDR2 YFSETQ. The CDR3 has 9 amino acids, counting both end residues. This chain's CDR3 is CASSLAATS.

This clonotype appeared once. The V gene is TRBV7-9, the J gene TRBJ2-7, with 7 bases that match TRBD1. The CDR3 spans 16 residues. Germline CDR1 and CDR2: SEHNR and FQNEAQ (reference sequence). V shed 2 bases and J 3 bases; nucleotides not matched to a gene: 10. CDR3 DNA sequence: TGTGCCAGCAGCTTATTACGAAGGGACAGAAGCTACGAGCAGTACTTC. Translated, it gives CASSLLRRDRSYEQYF.

This clonotype was recorded at least ten times. At one end the junction does not follow the germline gene, possibly because of a read error. The chain uses TRBV6-4 and TRBJ1-5; possible D gene TRBD1, 5 bases. The CDR3 consists of 14 residues. The germline V gene encodes CDR1 MRHNA and CDR2 SNTAGT. CDR3 nucleotides: TGTGCCTGCAGTGACTCTCAGGGAGGGCAGCCCCAGCATTTT. It encodes CACSDSQGGQPQHF.

This chain joins TRBV7-2 and TRBJ2-1; D remains unclear. CDR3 size: 13 residues. Trimming stripped 5 bases from V and 6 bases from J, with 11 bases between. The V gene's germline CDR1 is SGHTA and CDR2 FQGNSA. CDR3 coding DNA: TGTGCCAGCAGCCAACGACAACTCAATGAGCAGTTCTTC. Its protein product is CASSQRQLNEQFF.

This clonotype was counted once. One base away lies a much larger clone, so this may be a sequencing read error. The J gene is TRBJ2-4, the V gene TRBV10-3; 12 bases line up with TRBD2. CDR1 ENHRY and CDR2 SYGVKD come from the germline V gene. Trimming at V came to 3 bases and at J to 0 bases, leaving 12 bases not matched to a gene. The CDR3 runs 20 residues. The CDR3 region is CAISEAGLAGAYLAKNIQYF. The CDR3 region has the DNA TGTGCCATCAGTGAAGCGGGACTAGCGGGCGCGTATCTAGCCAAAAACATTCAGTACTTC.

Note on this clonotype: The junction does not match germline at one end; this may be a read error. This sequence joins TRBV10-2 and TRBJ1-3; D uncertain. The CDR3 is made up of 14 amino acids. Germline V CDR1 and CDR2: WSHSY, SAAADI. The DNA for the CDR3 is TGTGCCAGCGGCCCCGCAGCGGCTGGAAACACCATATATTTT. This encodes CASGPAAAGNTIYF.

This clonotype was picked up many times. The V gene is TRBV2, the J gene TRBJ1-5, with 8 positions matching TRBD1. The CDR3 runs 15 residues. After removal of 2 bases from V and 2 bases from J, the junction contained 2 bases not matched to a gene. Germline loops: CDR1 SNHLY, CDR2 FYNNEI. The CDR3 DNA reads TGTGCCAGCAGTGAACAGGGGGCAGGCAATCAGCCCCAGCATTTT. Translating it yields CASSEQGAGNQPQHF.

The gene calls are TRBV7-6 and TRBJ2-7; 11 positions agree with TRBD1. The CDR3 contains 16 residues. Germline CDR1 is SGHVS and CDR2 is FNYEAQ. The ends lost 5 bases at V and 4 bases at J; junction bases unmatched: 10. DNA of the CDR3: TGTGCCAGCAGCCCGATAGTAGGGACAGGGGGTTACGAGCAGTACTTC. Translated, it gives CASSPIVGTGGYEQYF.

Comment on this clonotype: This clone may be a read error of a much larger clone one base away. This chain connects TRBV6-5 to TRBJ2-3; 10 positions agree with TRBD2. Per the germline V gene, CDR1 is MNHEY and CDR2 is SVGAGI. The ends lost 0 bases at V and 1 base at J; junction bases unmatched: 1. The CDR3 is made up of 16 amino acids. The CDR3 DNA sequence: TGTGCCAGCAGTTACTCAGGACTAGCGGGCACAGATACGCAGTATTTT. Its protein is CASSYSGLAGTDTQYF.

This clonotype was counted many times. The gene calls are TRBV6-1 and TRBJ1-3; D is perhaps TRBD1 (6 bases). Trimming removed 6 bases at V and 0 bases at J, with 12 bases between. This CDR3 comprises 15 residues. CDR1 MNHNS and CDR2 SASEGT come from the germline V gene. In DNA, the CDR3 is TGTGCCAGCAGGGTAGGGGGAAGCTCTGGAAACACCATATATTTT. It specifies CASRVGGSSGNTIYF.

This clonotype was observed at least ten times. In nucleotides, the CDR3 is TGCAGCGCCGGACAGGGGGTCGCTGAAGCTTTCTTT. This translates into CSAGQGVAEAFF. The chain couples TRBV29-1 to TRBJ1-1, with TRBD1 matching over 10 bases. CDR1 and CDR2 from the germline V gene are SQVTM and ANQGSEA. V dropped 7 bases and J dropped 6; count of bases not matched to a gene: 5. This CDR3 contains 12 residues.

The table lists this clonotype with many counts. The rearrangement joins TRBV2 to TRBJ2-5; perhaps TRBD2 as D (6 bases). The CDR3 sequence is 15 residues long. Between the trimmed V and J ends, which lost 2 bases and 4 bases, there was a span of 14 bases. In germline, CDR1 is SNHLY, CDR2 FYNNEI. CDR3 nucleotide sequence: TGTGCCAGCAGTGAACATTTCTTCGGGGGAGAGACCCAGTACTTC. Translated, it gives CASSEHFFGGETQYF.

This clonotype has a count of ten or more. At one end the junction does not follow the germline gene, possibly because of a read error. This rearrangement joins TRBV7-7 to TRBJ2-2, with D perhaps matching TRBD2 (7 bases). The CDR3 totals 15 residues. CDR1 is SSHAT and CDR2 is FNYEAQ in the germline V gene (reference sequence). The CDR3 nucleotides read TGTGCTAGCAGCTTGGGAGGGGGATTCACCGGGGAGCTGTTTTTT. Protein sequence: CASSLGGGFTGELFF. The full variable domain, completed using reference TRBV7-7 and TRBJ2-2, is GAGVSQSPRYKVTKRGQDVTLRCDPISSHATLYWYQQALGQGPEFLTYFNYEAQPDKSGLPSDRFSAERPEGSISTLTIQRTEQRDSAMYRCASSLGGGFTGELFFGEGSRLTVL.

V usage is TRBV9 and J usage is TRBJ1-2; 8 bases map to TRBD1. CDR3 length equals 14 residues. Germline V gene sequence: CDR1 SGDLS, CDR2 YYNGEE. V shed 4 bases and J 7 bases; nucleotides not matched to a gene: 9. Written as DNA, the CDR3 is TGTGCCAGCAGCCATGGACAGGGAGTAGGTGGCTACACCTTC. As protein: CASSHGQGVGGYTF.